These 16 T cell receptor beta chains originate from one sample sequenced in a study of T cell responses to AZD1222 COVID-19 vaccine. The data were produced by immunoSEQ multiplex PCR, yet TCRdb's version contains in-frame clones alone and is incomplete. The sample contains 160,000 or so clones, approximately 90% of which appear only once. Specimen: peripheral blood, collected on day 0 of AZD1222 vaccination. The source of these receptors is an adult in good health.

The sample holds one count of this clone. The same CDR3 is also encoded by other DNA sequences in this sample. This chain joins TRBV3-1 (or the pseudogene TRBV3-2) and TRBJ1-2; D is uncertain. V lost 0 bases, J lost 4 bases, and 3 bases lay in between. The CDR3 loop spans 12 amino acids. Germline values: CDR1 LGHDT, CDR2 YNNKEL (reference sequence). CDR3 nucleotides: TGTGCCAGCAGCCAAGACAGCTATGGCTACACCTTC. Encoded protein: CASSQDSYGYTF.

V and J are TRBV6-5 and TRBJ1-3, with a possible D match to TRBD1 (6 bases). This CDR3 region has 16 residues. The germline V gene encodes CDR1 MNHEY and CDR2 SVGAGI. Trimming cost V 0 bases and J 2 bases, with 11 bases left between them. The CDR3 loop is CASSYSQGIPGNTIYF. CDR3 DNA sequence: TGTGCCAGCAGTTACTCTCAGGGGATTCCTGGAAACACCATATATTTT.

This CDR3 is CATEKGCNQPQHF. The CDR3 DNA reads as TGTGCCACCGAAAAGGGATGCAATCAGCCCCAGCATTTT. The chain links TRBV21-1 to TRBJ1-5. TRBV21-1 is a pseudogene locus. This CDR3 comprises 13 residues.

The chain couples TRBV18 to TRBJ1-3; tentatively, D is TRBD1 (6 bases). Trimming cost V 7 bases and J 2 bases, with 18 bases left between them. Germline V gene lookup returns CDR1 KGHSH and CDR2 LQKENI. The CDR3 extends over 16 amino acids. CDR3 in DNA: TGTGCCAGCTTATCCGGACAGCCCCGCGCTGGAAACACCATATATTTT. Translating gives CASLSGQPRAGNTIYF.

The V and J genes are TRBV5-1 and TRBJ2-7; 8 bases are a match to TRBD1. With V trimmed by 7 bases and J by 6 bases, 3 bases remained unmatched. This CDR3 spans 11 amino acids. The germline gives CDR1 SGHRS, CDR2 YFSETQ. As DNA, the CDR3 is TGCGCCAGCTTCGGACAGGGCGAGCAGTACTTC. This sequence encodes CASFGQGEQYF. Complete variable domain (other parts from reference TRBV5-1 and TRBJ2-7): KAGVTQTPRYLIKTRGQQVTLSCSPISGHRSVSWYQQTPGQGLQFLFEYFSETQRNKGNFPGRFSGRQFSNSRSEMNVSTLELGDSALYLCASFGQGEQYFGPGTRLTVT.

The chain carries TRBV6-6 and TRBJ1-5, with TRBD1 matching over 8 bases. V gave up 6 bases and J gave up 4 bases; unmatched junction bases: 20. CDR3 length equals 19 residues. Germline V gene sequence: CDR1 MNHNY, CDR2 SVGAGI (reference sequence). The CDR3 sequence is CASSSRGQAEIGRNQPQHF. The CDR3, as DNA: TGTGCCAGCAGCTCGAGGGGACAGGCAGAAATAGGTCGGAATCAGCCCCAGCATTTT.

This clone was recorded once. This chain uses TRBV7-6 with TRBJ2-7; TRBD1 agrees at 9 bases. Germline loops: CDR1 SGHVS, CDR2 FNYEAQ. V lost 4 bases and J lost 1; bases outside the gene matches: 8. The CDR3 contains 16 residues. The CDR3 DNA is TGTGCCAGCAGCTCCCCCCGGACAGGGGAATCCTACGAGCAGTACTTC. Its translation: CASSSPRTGESYEQYF.

The chain is built from TRBV4-2 and TRBJ2-7; perhaps TRBD2 as D (5 bases). The germline CDR1 and CDR2 sequences are LGHNA and YNFKEQ. V shed 3 bases and J shed 5 bases, with 17 bases lying between them. The length of the CDR3 is 15 residues. CDR3 coding DNA: TGTGCCAGCAGCCAGACTTGGGCGGGTAGGGACGAGCAGTACTTC. Translated: CASSQTWAGRDEQYF.

The chain has TRBV5-5 and TRBJ2-7; 13 bases are a match to TRBD2. Germline loops: CDR1 SGHKS, CDR2 YYEKEE (reference sequence). This CDR3 spans 16 amino acids. With 0 bases clipped from V and 9 bases from J, the junction kept 9 bases outside the gene matches. For the CDR3, the DNA is TGTGCCAGCAGCTTGGGATTTGGACTAGCGGGAGAGGGGCAGTACTTC. This translates into CASSLGFGLAGEGQYF.

This sequence joins TRBV3-1 (or the pseudogene TRBV3-2) and TRBJ2-1; 8 bases fit TRBD2. Germline CDR1 reads LGHDT; CDR2 reads YNNKEL (reference sequence). This CDR3 has 15 amino acids. After removal of 3 bases from V and 4 bases from J, the junction contained 5 bases not matched to a gene. The CDR3 spells CASSHSERGYNEQFF. The CDR3 DNA sequence: TGTGCCAGCAGCCATTCCGAGCGGGGGTACAATGAGCAGTTCTTC.

The rearrangement joins TRBV28 to TRBJ1-2; a possible D gene is TRBD1 (5 bases). Trimming left V 4 bases short and J 3 bases short, with 18 bases between. This CDR3 has 16 residues. Per the germline V gene, CDR1 is MDHEN and CDR2 is SYDVKM. CDR3 DNA: TGTGCCAGCAGTTCGTTCGGGACGGCTCCTCACTATGGCTACACCTTC. It is translated as CASSSFGTAPHYGYTF.

V and J are TRBV7-3 and TRBJ2-3, with TRBD2 identical over 10 bases. Germline CDR1 and CDR2: SGHTA and FQGTGA. This CDR3 has 15 residues. V shed 6 bases and J 3 bases; nucleotides not matched to a gene: 6. The CDR3 sequence: CASSPGLASTDTQYF. The CDR3 region has the DNA TGTGCCAGCAGTCCGGGACTAGCGTCGACAGATACGCAGTATTTT.

The chain recombines TRBV21-1 with TRBJ2-1; the D call TRBD2 from the table was never checked on the DNA. TRBV21-1 is listed as a pseudogene. The CDR3 loop spans 16 amino acids. The CDR3 bases are TGTGCCAGCAGCATTAAAACGGGACTCGCCCCAATGGAGCAGTTCTTC. This gives the protein CASSIKTGLAPMEQFF.

The CDR3 DNA reads as TGTGCCAGCAGCTTGGACGGGACGGGTACAGAGACCCAGTACTTC. Protein product: CASSLDGTGTETQYF. The genes are TRBV5-5 and TRBJ2-5, with D perhaps given as TRBD1 or TRBD2 (5 bases each). Trimming took 0 bases from V and 4 from J, leaving 13 bases between them. The germline V gene has CDR1 SGHKS and CDR2 YYEKEE (reference sequence). This CDR3 spans 15 amino acids. The full variable domain, in which reference TRBV5-5 and TRBJ2-5 provide the parts outside the CDR3, is DAGVTQSPTHLIKTRGQQVTLRCSPISGHKSVSWYQQVLGQGPQFIFQYYEKEERGRGNFPDRFSARQFPNYSSELNVNALLLGDSALYLCASSLDGTGTETQYFGPGTRLLVL.

The chain recombines TRBV4-2 with TRBJ1-2; D ambiguous. This CDR3 spans 12 amino acids. V was shortened by 4 bases and J by 5 bases, with 8 bases between the two germline ends. CDR1 and CDR2 from the germline V gene are LGHNA and YNFKEQ. CDR3 loop: CASSLDGYGYTF. For the CDR3, the DNA is TGTGCCAGCAGCCTAGACGGTTATGGCTACACCTTC.

The chain carries TRBV5-1 and TRBJ2-7, with TRBD2 matching 8 bases. This CDR3 contains 16 residues. V lost 0 bases and J lost 2; bases outside the gene matches: 7. Germline V gene data show CDR1 as SGHRS and CDR2 as YFSETQ. CDR3 loop: CASSLGPAGEAYEQYF. The CDR3 bases are TGCGCCAGCAGCTTGGGGCCAGCGGGAGAGGCCTACGAGCAGTACTTC.